The clone carrying this T cell receptor beta chain was seen more than once but under ten times. The CDR3 is 14 amino acids. V was clipped by 3 bases and J by 8 bases; unmatched bases: 8. Germline V CDR1 and CDR2: SGHKS, YYEKEE (reference sequence). The data were taken from a study of T cell changes during pregnancy in multiple sclerosis. Generated by immunoSEQ multiplex PCR, the TCRdb table keeps only in-frame clones and is missing some. The table has more than 70,000 clones, around 93% seen once; the top ten hold roughly 2.5%. The sequence was obtained from a female donor with multiple sclerosis, enrolled in a pregnancy study. Here the sequenced sample was peripheral blood, taken in the second trimester of pregnancy. The gene calls are TRBV5-5 and TRBJ1-3; 7 nucleotides align to TRBD1. CDR3 sequence (DNA): TGTGCCAGCAGCTCTAGGGACAGTAGCCACACCATATATTTT. Its protein product is CASSSRDSSHTIYF.